This T cell receptor beta chain was captured in a study of cytomegalovirus exposure and HLA in healthy donors. CDR1 is SGHTA, CDR2 FQGNSA, per germline. The CDR3 length is 15 residues. After removal of 1 base from V and 2 bases from J, the junction contained 3 bases not matched to a gene. Libraries were prepared by immunoSEQ multiplex PCR; TCRdb keeps only in-frame clonotypes and omits some of them. The sample has some 140,000 clones; roughly 81% are singletons. The receptor was derived from a woman under 40 in good health and CMV-seronegative. The chain employs TRBV7-2 and TRBJ2-7; 9 nucleotides align to TRBD2. The sequenced material came from PBMCs. The CDR3 loop reads CASSLGTSATYEQYF. DNA of the CDR3: TGTGCCAGCAGCTTAGGGACTAGCGCGACCTACGAGCAGTACTTC.